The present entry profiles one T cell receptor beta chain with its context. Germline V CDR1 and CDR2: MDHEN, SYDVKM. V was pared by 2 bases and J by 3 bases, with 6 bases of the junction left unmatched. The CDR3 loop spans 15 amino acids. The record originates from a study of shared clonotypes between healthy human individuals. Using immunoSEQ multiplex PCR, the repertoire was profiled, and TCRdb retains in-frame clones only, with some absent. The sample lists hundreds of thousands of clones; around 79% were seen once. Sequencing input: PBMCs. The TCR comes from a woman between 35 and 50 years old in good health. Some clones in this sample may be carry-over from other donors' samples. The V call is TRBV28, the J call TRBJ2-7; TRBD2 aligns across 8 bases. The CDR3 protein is CASSLPAGAVYEQYF. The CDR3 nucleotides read TGTGCCAGCAGTTTACCAGCGGGAGCGGTCTACGAGCAGTACTTC.